These 5 T cell receptor beta chains were sequenced from one sample in a study of shared T cell receptors in the human thymus. Data came from immunoSEQ multiplex PCR; TCRdb stores just in-frame clones and leaves some out. Among hundreds of thousands of clones, roughly 90% were seen once, and the ten largest hold around 0.01%. These same data were also listed under a study on human thymus T cells.

Source material: thymocytes. The receptors stem from a boy younger than two with a congenital heart defect.

The chain uses TRBV27 and TRBJ2-7; tentatively, D is TRBD2 (5 bases). The germline V gene has CDR1 MNHEY and CDR2 SMNVEV (reference sequence). This CDR3 contains 13 residues. The germline V and J ends were trimmed by 6 bases and 9 bases, with 18 bases remaining between them. For the CDR3, the DNA is TGTGCCAGCAGATTGGACCGGGATGGGGTGCAGTACTTC. Its protein is CASRLDRDGVQYF.

The chain uses TRBV4-3 and TRBJ2-1, with 10 bases lining up with TRBD2. Per the germline V gene, CDR1 is LGHNA and CDR2 is YSLEER. This CDR3 has 20 residues. The trim removed 4 bases at V and 5 bases at J, leaving 20 bases unmatched. CDR3 sequence: CASSPPDLPSGSLLDNEQFF. The CDR3 DNA sequence: TGCGCCAGCAGCCCCCCCGACTTGCCTAGCGGGAGCCTCCTGGACAATGAGCAGTTCTTC.

The chain combines TRBV27 with TRBJ1-1; D may be TRBD1 (5 bases). CDR1 MNHEY and CDR2 SMNVEV come from the germline V gene (reference sequence). With 6 bases removed from V and 1 base from J, the gap between germline ends came to 12 bases. This CDR3 region has 14 residues. The CDR3 loop reads CASSPGQKNTEAFF. CDR3 nucleotide sequence: TGTGCCAGCAGCCCCGGACAAAAGAACACTGAAGCTTTCTTT.

This clone came up once. This chain joins TRBV30 and TRBJ2-1, with 11 nucleotides matching TRBD2. The CDR3 is made up of 15 amino acids. The germline gives CDR1 GTSNPN, CDR2 SVGIG (reference sequence). V lost 4 bases and J lost 5; bases outside the gene matches: 7. CDR3: CAWIPRGLADNEQFF. CDR3 nucleotide sequence: TGTGCCTGGATCCCTAGGGGACTAGCGGACAATGAGCAGTTCTTC.

This chain joins TRBV7-9 and TRBJ2-1; 7 bases align to TRBD2. Germline CDR1 and CDR2: SEHNR and FQNEAQ (reference sequence). The V gene end was trimmed by 5 bases and the J gene end by 2 bases; junction bases not matched to a gene: 6. The CDR3 totals 15 residues. CDR3 in amino acids: CASSLGLGPYNEQFF. As DNA, the CDR3 is TGTGCCAGCAGCCTAGGACTAGGGCCCTACAATGAGCAGTTCTTC.